Following are 18 T cell receptor beta chains from one sample sequenced in a study of blood T cells in healthy people across ages. The use of a sample-barcoded 5' primer and a J-beta primer mix characterized a second PCR of roughly 6 to 11 cycles. MiXCR was run by TCRdb on the 5' RACE reads, yielding one entry per CDR3 protein. This sample yields about 1,500,000 distinct CDR3 sequences, of which roughly 40% are seen a single time; under 8% belongs to the top ten. Input material: blood. The source is a young woman in good health.

V is TRBV7-9 and J is TRBJ2-1; possibly TRBD1 or TRBD2 for D (6 bases each). CDR3 length equals 14 residues. Trimming took 2 bases from V and 8 from J, leaving 13 bases between them. Germline loops: CDR1 SEHNR, CDR2 FQNEAQ (reference sequence). The CDR3 spells CASSLWGALDEQFF. The CDR3 coding sequence is TGTGCCAGCAGCTTATGGGGGGCCCTGGATGAGCAGTTCTTC.

The chain employs TRBV12-3 or TRBV12-4 and TRBJ1-1, with unresolved D. V was clipped by 0 bases and J by 3 bases, with 8 bases between them. This CDR3 has 14 residues. The CDR3 bases are TGTGCCAGCAGTTTAGCGAGGCAGGACACTGAAGCTTTCTTT. Its translation: CASSLARQDTEAFF.

There are a few counts of this clonotype. This chain links TRBV2 with TRBJ2-1; 8 nucleotides agree with TRBD2. CDR3 length equals 18 residues. The V gene's germline CDR1 is SNHLY and CDR2 FYNNEI. V gave up 3 bases and J gave up 0 bases; unmatched junction bases: 10. The CDR3 reads CASSDLDLAGLSYNEQFF. DNA of the CDR3: TGTGCCAGCAGTGATCTTGATCTAGCGGGCCTCTCCTACAATGAGCAGTTCTTC.

The rearrangement uses TRBV5-1 and TRBJ1-3; the D gene is possibly TRBD1 (5 bases). Looked up from germline, CDR1 is SGHRS and CDR2 is YFSETQ. This CDR3 is 13 amino acids long. V lost 3 bases to trimming and J lost 8 bases, with 12 bases between them. The CDR3 here is CASSSGLRDTIYF. In nucleotides, the CDR3 is TGCGCCAGCAGCTCGGGACTGCGGGACACCATATATTTT. Complete variable domain (other parts from reference TRBV5-1 and TRBJ1-3): KAGVTQTPRYLIKTRGQQVTLSCSPISGHRSVSWYQQTPGQGLQFLFEYFSETQRNKGNFPGRFSGRQFSNSRSEMNVSTLELGDSALYLCASSSGLRDTIYFGEGSWLTVV.

The rearrangement uses TRBV3-1 and TRBJ2-1; TRBD1 matches at 9 bases. Germline CDR1 reads LGHDT; CDR2 reads YNNKEL (reference sequence). The CDR3 runs to 14 residues. Trimming at V came to 4 bases and at J to 5 bases, leaving 3 bases not matched to a gene. CDR3 DNA sequence: TGTGCCAGCAGCCGCGGGACAGGGAACAATGAGCAGTTCTTC. This codes for CASSRGTGNNEQFF.

A few counts support this clonotype. The chain uses TRBV5-1 and TRBJ2-7; 8 bases align to TRBD1. Germline CDR1 SGHRS, CDR2 YFSETQ. V trimming: 3 bases; J trimming: 3 bases; junction bases outside the gene matches: 8. The CDR3 consists of 15 residues. CDR3 amino acids: CASSWDPGQDYEQYF. The CDR3 coding sequence is TGCGCCAGCAGCTGGGATCCGGGACAGGACTACGAGCAGTACTTC.

The chain carries TRBV7-2 and TRBJ2-1; 7 bases fit TRBD2. The length of the CDR3 is 16 residues. With 2 bases clipped from V and 2 bases from J, the junction kept 6 bases outside the gene matches. Germline CDR1 SGHTA, CDR2 FQGNSA. The CDR3 bases are TGTGCCAGCAGCTTAAAGAGCGGGGCGGCCTACAATGAGCAGTTCTTC. It codes for CASSLKSGAAYNEQFF. Filled out from reference TRBV7-2 and TRBJ2-1, the complete variable domain reads GAGVSQSPSNKVTEKGKDVELRCDPISGHTALYWYRQSLGQGLEFLIYFQGNSAPDKSGLPSDRFSAERTGGSVSTLTIQRTQQEDSAVYLCASSLKSGAAYNEQFFGPGTRLTVL.

CDR3 sequence (DNA): TGTGCCAGCAATAGACAGGCCGGGGAGCAGTACTTC. Protein product: CASNRQAGEQYF. The rearrangement uses TRBV28 and TRBJ2-4, with a possible D match to TRBD1 (6 bases). Trimming pared 7 bases from V and 13 bases from J, leaving 17 bases between. The CDR3 covers 12 residues. The germline V gene encodes CDR1 MDHEN and CDR2 SYDVKM.

The chain uses TRBV5-1 and TRBJ2-1, with D perhaps being TRBD1 or TRBD2 (5 bases each). Trimming stripped 1 base from V and 8 bases from J, with 16 bases between. The CDR3 contains 15 residues. Germline V gene data show CDR1 as SGHRS and CDR2 as YFSETQ. CDR3 DNA sequence: TGCGCCAGCAGCTTGTCCGGGACCAATGGCCATGAGCAGTTCTTC. Translating it yields CASSLSGTNGHEQFF.

This clonotype was observed a few times. The V gene is TRBV20-1, the J gene TRBJ2-7; D is perhaps TRBD1 (7 bases). Germline V gene lookup returns CDR1 DFQATT and CDR2 SNEGSKA (reference sequence). This CDR3 spans 17 amino acids. V dropped 1 base and J dropped 1 base, with 20 bases sitting between them. The CDR3 bases are TGCAGTGCTAGAGTAATCCAGGGGGGAGGTTCGTCCTACGAGCAGTACTTC. As protein: CSARVIQGGGSSYEQYF.

V usage is TRBV4-1 and J usage is TRBJ1-5, with TRBD1 identical over 12 bases. V lost 1 base, J lost 2 bases, and 12 bases stayed unmatched. Germline CDR1 and CDR2: MGHRA and YSYEKL. The CDR3 is 20 residues long. The CDR3 is CASSQALLGTGGRGNQPQHF. CDR3 sequence (DNA): TGCGCCAGCAGCCAAGCGCTACTCGGGACAGGGGGCAGGGGCAATCAGCCCCAGCATTTT.

This chain uses TRBV5-1 with TRBJ2-4, with D tentatively TRBD2 (5 bases). Per the germline V gene, CDR1 is SGHRS and CDR2 is YFSETQ. The ends were cut back, 5 bases at V and 11 bases at J, with 11 bases in the middle. The CDR3 is 11 amino acids. This CDR3 is CASRPDGVQYF. CDR3 in DNA: TGCGCCAGCAGACCGGACGGGGTTCAGTACTTC. Full variable domain (missing parts from reference TRBV5-1 and TRBJ2-4): KAGVTQTPRYLIKTRGQQVTLSCSPISGHRSVSWYQQTPGQGLQFLFEYFSETQRNKGNFPGRFSGRQFSNSRSEMNVSTLELGDSALYLCASRPDGVQYFGAGTRLSVL.

V gene TRBV7-9 combines with J gene TRBJ1-2; D ambiguous. Deletions cut 0 bases from V and 4 bases from J, with 9 bases between. This CDR3 is 14 amino acids long. Germline V gives CDR1 SEHNR, CDR2 FQNEAQ (reference sequence). CDR3 nucleotides: TGTGCCAGCAGCTTAGCGGTCGTCTCCTATGGCTACACCTTC. It is translated as CASSLAVVSYGYTF.

This chain uses TRBV5-1 with TRBJ1-4, with TRBD1 as a possible D gene (6 bases). Trimming took 4 bases from V and 8 from J, leaving 18 bases between them. The CDR3 sequence is 15 residues long. Germline values: CDR1 SGHRS, CDR2 YFSETQ. The CDR3 spells CASSPEGGLGEKLFF. The CDR3 DNA reads as TGCGCCAGCAGCCCCGAGGGGGGGCTGGGGGAAAAACTGTTTTTT.

The J gene is TRBJ1-4, the V gene TRBV25-1; no definite D call. Between the trimmed V and J ends, which lost 4 bases and 7 bases, there was a span of 10 bases. The CDR3 totals 13 residues. Looked up from germline, CDR1 is MGHDK and CDR2 is SYGVNS. The CDR3 spells CASSGRGSEKLFF. The CDR3 coding sequence is TGTGCCAGCAGTGGCCGGGGAAGTGAAAAACTGTTTTTT.

This chain joins TRBV7-9 and TRBJ2-1, with TRBD2 identical over 9 bases. J gave up 12 bases and V 5 bases, and 14 bases lay outside the gene matches. There are 15 residues in the CDR3. The germline gives CDR1 SEHNR, CDR2 FQNEAQ (reference sequence). CDR3 nucleotides: TGTGCCAGCAGCGTAGGGGGACTAGCATCTCTTAGGCAGTTCTTC. This translates into CASSVGGLASLRQFF.

This clonotype turned up a few times. This chain uses TRBV5-1 with TRBJ2-7; D call uncertain. CDR1 is SGHRS, CDR2 YFSETQ, per germline. CDR3 length: 14 residues. Trimming took 0 bases from V and 2 from J, leaving 9 bases between them. CDR3 amino acids: CASSLDQKTYEQYF. The CDR3 nucleotides read TGCGCCAGCAGCTTGGACCAGAAAACCTACGAGCAGTACTTC.

This clonotype was seen a few times. J is TRBJ2-1 and V is TRBV13; D may be TRBD1 (5 bases). The CDR3 spans 15 residues. Germline CDR1 PRHDT, CDR2 FYEKMQ (reference sequence). V lost 3 bases and J 2 bases, leaving 11 bases between the germline ends. DNA of the CDR3: TGTGCCAGCAGCTTCTTCGACAGACCCTACAATGAGCAGTTCTTC. Amino acid sequence: CASSFFDRPYNEQFF.